The next 21 T cell receptor beta chains were all read from a single sample in a study of OX40 agonist ivuxolimab in advanced cancers. Clones were read by immunoSEQ multiplex PCR, and TCRdb kept only the in-frame ones, dropping some. The sample yields tens of thousands of clones, 84% seen once. The sample in question was CD4+ or CD8+ T cells sorted from blood, obtained in a trial of the OX40 agonist ivuxolimab. The receptor source for this set is an adult with an advanced solid tumor such as melanoma, head and neck, liver or kidney cancer.

This sequence joins TRBV7-8 and TRBJ1-6; perhaps TRBD1 as D (5 bases). Trimming left V 1 base short and J 4 bases short, with 20 bases between. CDR1 is SGHVS and CDR2 is FQNEAQ in the germline V gene. The CDR3 is made up of 19 amino acids. CDR3: CASSLVSGLRGPYNSPLHF. The CDR3 coding sequence is TGTGCCAGCAGCTTAGTGTCGGGGCTCCGGGGCCCATATAATTCACCCCTCCACTTT.

Note on this clone: Mismatch with germline at one junction end may stem from a read error. In nucleotides, the CDR3 is TGTGCTAGCAGCGGAAGTGGGGGATCAAGCACCGGGGAGCTGTTTTTT. Its translation is CASSGSGGSSTGELFF. J is TRBJ2-2 and V is TRBV7-7; D tentatively reads TRBD1 or TRBD2 (5 bases each). Germline CDR1 and CDR2: SSHAT and FNYEAQ (reference sequence). The CDR3 contains 16 residues. Drawing the rest from reference TRBV7-7 and TRBJ2-2, the complete variable domain is GAGVSQSPRYKVTKRGQDVTLRCDPISSHATLYWYQQALGQGPEFLTYFNYEAQPDKSGLPSDRFSAERPEGSISTLTIQRTEQRDSAMYRCASSGSGGSSTGELFFGEGSRLTVL.

The chain has TRBV27 and TRBJ1-1; 11 bases match TRBD1. V shed 2 bases, J shed 5 bases, and the junction held 10 bases outside the gene matches. The CDR3 extends over 17 amino acids. Per the germline V gene, CDR1 is MNHEY and CDR2 is SMNVEV (reference sequence). The CDR3 nucleotides are TGTGCCAGCAGTTTACCCCCTGGGACAGGGGGAAAAACTGAAGCTTTCTTT. Translating gives CASSLPPGTGGKTEAFF.

The table lists this clone with a few counts. This chain connects TRBV2 to TRBJ2-7; D unclear. The CDR3 sequence is 10 residues long. In germline, CDR1 is SNHLY, CDR2 FYNNEI. V was trimmed by 10 bases and J by 4 bases, leaving 8 bases between them. The DNA of the CDR3 is TGTGCCACCGCCGCATACGAGCAGTACTTC. As protein: CATAAYEQYF.

The V and J genes are TRBV7-9 and TRBJ2-3, with D unresolved. Trimming left V 0 bases short and J 5 bases short, with 12 bases between. The germline V gene encodes CDR1 SEHNR and CDR2 FQNEAQ (reference sequence). There are 15 residues in the CDR3. CDR3 sequence reads: CASSLARNRGDTQYF. The CDR3 coding sequence is TGTGCCAGCAGCTTAGCGAGGAACAGAGGAGATACGCAGTATTTT.

About this clone itself: The germline gene is not matched at one end of the junction; a read error may be the cause. The rearrangement joins TRBV6-1 to TRBJ1-2; D remains unclear. The CDR3 has 14 residues. The V gene's germline CDR1 is MNHNS and CDR2 SASEGT. As DNA, the CDR3 is TGTGCCAGCAGGGAAGGAAGTGTAAACTATGGCTACACCTTC. This translates into CASREGSVNYGYTF.

The sample holds one count of this clone. This chain connects TRBV28 to TRBJ2-7; TRBD2 aligns across 10 bases. CDR3 length: 14 amino acids. J was trimmed by 4 bases and V by 10 bases; bases with no gene match: 10. Germline CDR1 MDHEN, CDR2 SYDVKM. In DNA, the CDR3 is TGTGCCAACAGCCCTAGCGGGAGCGCTTACGAGCAGTACTTC. Translating gives CANSPSGSAYEQYF.

A few counts support this clone. The chain combines TRBV15 with TRBJ1-6, with no clear D. CDR1 and CDR2 from the germline V gene are LNHNV and YYDKDF (reference sequence). The CDR3 has 14 amino acids. V was shortened by 4 bases and J by 7 bases, with 11 bases between the two germline ends. Here the CDR3 DNA reads TGTGCCACCAGCATTGTTCCCCAAAATTCACCCCTCCACTTT. It is translated as CATSIVPQNSPLHF.

This sequence joins TRBV6-5 and TRBJ1-1; the D gene is possibly TRBD1 (6 bases). The CDR3 consists of 16 residues. V lost 0 bases and J lost 0, with 11 bases in between. Per germline, CDR1 MNHEY and CDR2 SVGAGI. CDR3 sequence reads: CASSYSGGVMNTEAFF. CDR3 nucleotides: TGTGCCAGCAGTTACTCAGGGGGGGTTATGAACACTGAAGCTTTCTTT.

The chain links TRBV7-2 to TRBJ2-7; 7 bases align to TRBD1. With V trimmed by 1 base and J by 4 bases, 7 bases remained unmatched. The CDR3 spans 15 residues. Germline V gene lookup returns CDR1 SGHTA and CDR2 FQGNSA. CDR3 bases: TGTGCCAGCAGCTTAGTGGCAGGGGGTAGGTACGAGCAGTACTTC. As protein: CASSLVAGGRYEQYF.

The chain joins TRBV19 to TRBJ2-1; 7 nucleotides align to TRBD1. V lost 4 bases, J lost 8 bases, and 11 bases stayed unmatched. CDR1 and CDR2 (germline): LNHDA, SQIVND (reference sequence). There are 15 residues in the CDR3. The CDR3 nucleotides are TGTGCCAGTAGTAGTACAGGGGACGTGGGTGATGAGCAGTTCTTC. Translation: CASSSTGDVGDEQFF.

The chain carries TRBV10-1 and TRBJ2-7, with TRBD2 identical over 10 bases. The CDR3 runs 15 residues. Germline V gives CDR1 WNHNN, CDR2 SYGVQD (reference sequence). V shed 2 bases and J 7 bases; nucleotides not matched to a gene: 8. CDR3 amino acids: CASSESGRALGEQYF. The CDR3 region has the DNA TGCGCCAGCAGTGAGAGCGGGAGGGCCCTCGGGGAGCAGTACTTC.

The chain couples TRBV10-2 to TRBJ2-6; D is ambiguous. The CDR3 is made up of 18 amino acids. CDR1 WSHSY and CDR2 SAAADI come from the germline V gene. V lost 5 bases, J lost 3 bases, and 20 bases lay in between. CDR3 loop: CASSSQPPLSRGANVLTF. The DNA for the CDR3 is TGCGCCAGCAGTAGCCAGCCCCCTTTATCCCGTGGGGCCAACGTCCTGACTTTC.

The chain combines TRBV9 with TRBJ2-7, with D unclear. Trimming pared 0 bases from V and 0 bases from J, leaving 10 bases between. Germline assignment: CDR1 SGDLS and CDR2 YYNGEE. The CDR3 is 15 amino acids. The CDR3 sequence is CASSVGPGISYEQYF. The CDR3, as DNA: TGTGCCAGCAGCGTAGGTCCCGGCATCTCCTACGAGCAGTACTTC.

This chain uses TRBV5-1 with TRBJ2-2; D is uncertain. The CDR3 has 14 residues. The germline V gene encodes CDR1 SGHRS and CDR2 YFSETQ. Deletions cut 4 bases from V and 3 bases from J, with 10 bases between. Written as DNA, the CDR3 is TGCGCCAGCAGCCCCCTTTCTGACACCGGGGAGCTGTTTTTT. Translating gives CASSPLSDTGELFF.

This clone has just one count. The chain recombines TRBV7-9 with TRBJ2-7, with 7 positions matching TRBD2. J gave up 0 bases and V 2 bases, and 4 bases lay outside the gene matches. The CDR3 runs 15 residues. Germline CDR1 reads SEHNR; CDR2 reads FQNEAQ (reference sequence). This CDR3 reads CASSLSSGSSYEQYF. As DNA, the CDR3 is TGTGCCAGCAGCTTATCTAGCGGAAGCTCCTACGAGCAGTACTTC. The full variable domain, with the rest looked up from reference TRBV7-9 and TRBJ2-7, is DTGVSQNPRHKITKRGQNVTFRCDPISEHNRLYWYRQTLGQGPEFLTYFQNEAQLEKSRLLSDRFSAERPKGSFSTLEIQRTEQGDSAMYLCASSLSSGSSYEQYFGPGTRLTVT.

The rearrangement uses TRBV11-2 and TRBJ2-2; D gene uncertain. This CDR3 is 13 amino acids long. With 5 bases removed from V and 6 bases from J, the gap between germline ends came to 10 bases. The germline gives CDR1 SGHAT, CDR2 FQNNGV. The CDR3 sequence: CASSLSGSGELFF. CDR3 sequence (DNA): TGTGCCAGCAGCCTGTCCGGTTCCGGGGAGCTGTTTTTT. Complete variable domain (other parts from reference TRBV11-2 and TRBJ2-2): EAGVAQSPRYKIIEKRQSVAFWCNPISGHATLYWYQQILGQGPKLLIQFQNNGVVDDSQLPKDRFSAERLKGVDSTLKIQPAKLEDSAVYLCASSLSGSGELFFGEGSRLTVL.

The chain links TRBV15 to TRBJ2-2; D gene ambiguous. Between the trimmed V and J ends, which lost 3 bases and 3 bases, there was a span of 11 bases. CDR3 length: 15 residues. Germline loops: CDR1 LNHNV, CDR2 YYDKDF (reference sequence). CDR3 loop: CATSSSRKDTGELFF. In nucleotides, the CDR3 is TGTGCCACCAGCAGTTCTAGGAAAGACACCGGGGAGCTGTTTTTT.

This clone was picked up one time. The chain carries TRBV28 and TRBJ2-1; 12 positions match TRBD2. The germline gives CDR1 MDHEN, CDR2 SYDVKM. V shed 4 bases and J 15 bases; nucleotides not matched to a gene: 10. CDR3 size: 14 residues. The CDR3 here is CASSSHSSGRAGFF. The CDR3 DNA sequence: TGTGCCAGCAGTTCTCATTCTAGCGGGAGGGCGGGGTTCTTC. The full variable domain, its missing parts supplied by reference TRBV28 and TRBJ2-1, is DVKVTQSSRYLVKRTGEKVFLECVQDMDHENMFWYRQDPGLGLRLIYFSYDVKMKEKGDIPEGYSVSREKKERFSLILESASTNQTSMYLCASSSHSSGRAGFFGPGTRLTVL.

J is TRBJ2-7 and V is TRBV19; D is possibly TRBD1 (5 bases). V lost 4 bases and J lost 5, with 15 bases in between. Per the germline V gene, CDR1 is LNHDA and CDR2 is SQIVND (reference sequence). The length of the CDR3 is 14 residues. The CDR3 nucleotides read TGTGCCAGTAGTACCACAGGATTGGCCCACGAGCAGTACTTC. Translating gives CASSTTGLAHEQYF.

The chain carries TRBV19 and TRBJ1-1, with 7 bases matching TRBD1. Losses at the gene ends were 7 bases for V and 3 bases for J; bases not matched to a gene: 8. The CDR3 is made up of 14 amino acids. CDR1 LNHDA and CDR2 SQIVND come from the germline V gene (reference sequence). CDR3 region: CASTAGGWDTEAFF. In nucleotides, the CDR3 is TGTGCCAGTACTGCAGGGGGGTGGGACACTGAAGCTTTCTTT.